This TCR beta chain was profiled in a study of blood T cell repertoires in COVID-19. Authors' data handling: Estimates of nucleated cell counts were drawn from the amplification of reference gene primers. The method was immunoSEQ multiplex PCR; TCRdb's version includes in-frame clones alone and lacks a portion of them. V, J and clone size reflect that table, while D and trimming were determined from the DNA. In the table there are roughly 440,000 clones, around 88% of which are singletons. The sample taken for sequencing was peripheral blood. This TCR came from a woman between 45 and 60 years old with COVID-19, enrolled during active disease.

The CDR3 bases are TGTGCCAGCAGCCAGGAAGCCGGGAGTATCTTAGCAGATACGCAGTATTTT. Translating it yields CASSQEAGSILADTQYF. The chain employs TRBV3-1 (or the pseudogene TRBV3-2) and TRBJ2-3, with D tentatively TRBD2 (6 bases). Germline V CDR1 and CDR2: LGHDT, YNNKEL (reference sequence). The length of the CDR3 is 17 residues. Trimming removed 3 bases at V and 4 bases at J, with 20 bases between.